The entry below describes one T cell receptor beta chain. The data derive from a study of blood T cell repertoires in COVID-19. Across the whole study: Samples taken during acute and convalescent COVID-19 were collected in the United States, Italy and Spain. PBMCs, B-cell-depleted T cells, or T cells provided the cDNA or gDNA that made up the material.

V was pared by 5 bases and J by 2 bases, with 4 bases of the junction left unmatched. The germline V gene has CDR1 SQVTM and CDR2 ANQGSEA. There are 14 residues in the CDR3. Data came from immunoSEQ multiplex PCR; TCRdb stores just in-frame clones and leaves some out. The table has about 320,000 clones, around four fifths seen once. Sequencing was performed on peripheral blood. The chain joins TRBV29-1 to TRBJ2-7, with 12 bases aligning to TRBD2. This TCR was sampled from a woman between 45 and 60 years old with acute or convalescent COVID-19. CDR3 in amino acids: CSVLTSGRAYEQYF. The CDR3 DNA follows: TGCAGCGTTCTGACTAGCGGGAGAGCCTACGAGCAGTACTTC.